The 20 T cell receptor beta chains listed next were all sequenced from one sample in a study of blood T cell repertoires in COVID-19. Only in-frame clones appear in the TCRdb table, and some are missing; sequencing was by immunoSEQ multiplex PCR. The data contain about 46,000 clones, 88% of them singletons. Sequenced input: peripheral blood. These receptor sequences come from a man in his fifties with active COVID-19.

This chain uses TRBV15 with TRBJ1-5; weak D call: TRBD1 (5 bases). Germline V gene lookup returns CDR1 LNHNV and CDR2 YYDKDF (reference sequence). The V end lost 3 bases, the J end lost 7 bases, and 13 bases lay between the germline ends. This CDR3 has 14 amino acids. CDR3 DNA sequence: TGTGCCACCAGCAGGGGCAGGGAACAGCAGCCCCAGCATTTT. It is translated as CATSRGREQQPQHF. The complete variable domain, with remaining parts taken from reference TRBV15 and TRBJ1-5, reads DAMVIQNPRYQVTQFGKPVTLSCSQTLNHNVMYWYQQKSSQAPKLLFHYYDKDFNNEADTPDNFQSRRPNTSFCFLDIRSPGLGDTAMYLCATSRGREQQPQHFGDGTRLSIL.

The rearrangement uses TRBV4-3 and TRBJ2-7; TRBD1 might be the D (5 bases). CDR1 and CDR2 (germline): LGHNA, YSLEER. This CDR3 is built from 13 residues. With 4 bases removed from V and 3 bases from J, the gap between germline ends came to 10 bases. CDR3 in amino acids: CASSPQGNYEQYF. In DNA form, the CDR3 reads TGCGCCAGCAGCCCGCAGGGAAACTACGAGCAGTACTTC.

This clone showed up just once. This chain uses TRBV7-2 with TRBJ2-5; D is unclear. V was cut by 5 bases and J by 1 base, with 14 bases left in between. The CDR3 sequence is 15 residues long. Germline-derived CDR1 and CDR2 are SGHTA and FQGNSA. Written as DNA, the CDR3 is TGTGCCAGCAGCCCTTTTCCTCAGGCCCAAGAGACCCAGTACTTC. Translated: CASSPFPQAQETQYF.

This clone appeared once. The chain employs TRBV4-1 and TRBJ2-7, with 10 positions matching TRBD1. The CDR3 is made up of 14 amino acids. CDR1 MGHRA and CDR2 YSYEKL come from the germline V gene. The V gene end was trimmed by 4 bases and the J gene end by 9 bases; junction bases not matched to a gene: 9. CDR3 coding DNA: TGCGCCAGCAGCCCTTTGGGACAGGGGAGGGGGCAGTACTTC. It yields the protein CASSPLGQGRGQYF.

The V call is TRBV14, the J call TRBJ2-2; maybe TRBD2 (6 bases). CDR3 length: 15 amino acids. Trimming cost V 0 bases and J 6 bases, with 11 bases left between them. The germline gives CDR1 SGHDN, CDR2 FVKESK. The CDR3 DNA reads TGTGCCAGCAGCCAAGAGCGGGGTTTGGCCGGGGAGCTGTTTTTT. It is translated as CASSQERGLAGELFF.

The chain links TRBV11-2 to TRBJ2-3, with 7 bases lining up with TRBD2. Germline CDR1 SGHAT, CDR2 FQNNGV. The CDR3 has 16 amino acids. V shed 5 bases and J 4 bases; nucleotides not matched to a gene: 12. The CDR3 sequence: CASSPTAGEPADTQYF. The CDR3 DNA reads TGTGCCAGCAGCCCCACCGCGGGAGAACCCGCAGATACGCAGTATTTT. The full variable domain, in which reference TRBV11-2 and TRBJ2-3 provide the parts outside the CDR3, is EAGVAQSPRYKIIEKRQSVAFWCNPISGHATLYWYQQILGQGPKLLIQFQNNGVVDDSQLPKDRFSAERLKGVDSTLKIQPAKLEDSAVYLCASSPTAGEPADTQYFGPGTRLTVL.

This clone was recorded only once. CDR3 amino acids: CASSLSRGVDNEQFF. CDR3 nucleotide sequence: TGTGCCAGCAGCTTGAGCCGGGGGGTCGACAATGAGCAGTTCTTC. The chain carries TRBV11-3 and TRBJ2-1, with TRBD2 identical over 7 bases. This CDR3 is 15 amino acids long. Germline V lookup: CDR1 SGHNT, CDR2 YENEEA. The V and J ends lost 3 bases and 5 bases, in that order; junction bases with no gene match: 7.

This clone was counted a few times. V and J are TRBV6-6 and TRBJ1-1; 7 bases agree with TRBD1. This CDR3 is 14 amino acids long. Germline lookup yields CDR1 MNHNY and CDR2 SVGAGI (reference sequence). The junction had 9 bases not matched to a gene; V was cut back by 10 bases and J by 1 base. This CDR3 is CATYTGTENTEAFF. As DNA, the CDR3 is TGTGCCACGTATACCGGGACAGAGAACACTGAAGCTTTCTTT.

The rearrangement uses TRBV5-1 and TRBJ1-4; 9 bases are a match to TRBD1. CDR3 length: 15 amino acids. Germline V gives CDR1 SGHRS, CDR2 YFSETQ. With 3 bases clipped from V and 4 bases from J, the junction kept 4 bases outside the gene matches. The DNA for the CDR3 is TGCGCCAGCAGCTGGGGGGACAGGGATAATGAAAAACTGTTTTTT. Translating it yields CASSWGDRDNEKLFF.

The chain uses TRBV18 and TRBJ2-2, with 7 bases matching TRBD2. The V segment lost 1 base and the J segment 5 bases; nucleotides outside the gene matches: 16. The germline CDR1 and CDR2 sequences are KGHSH and LQKENI. This CDR3 has 19 residues. The CDR3 reads CASSPHTLRPDGRTGELFF. CDR3 sequence (DNA): TGTGCCAGCTCACCACACACCCTACGGCCGGACGGGAGGACCGGGGAGCTGTTTTTT.

This clone showed up just a few times. The chain combines TRBV27 with TRBJ2-7; D gene uncertain. The CDR3 consists of 13 residues. Germline-derived CDR1 and CDR2 are MNHEY and SMNVEV (reference sequence). The V end lost 5 bases, the J end lost 1 base, and 9 bases lay between the germline ends. The CDR3 coding sequence is TGTGCCAGCAGTCCCCCAGGTTCCTACGAGCAGTACTTC. Translating it yields CASSPPGSYEQYF.

The gene calls are TRBV24-1 and TRBJ2-3; 7 positions agree with TRBD1. This CDR3 spans 16 amino acids. Germline lookup yields CDR1 KGHDR and CDR2 SFDVKD. V was pared by 3 bases and J by 0 bases, with 5 bases of the junction left unmatched. The CDR3 DNA follows: TGTGCCACCAGTGATCCTACAGGGGATAGCACAGATACGCAGTATTTT. This codes for CATSDPTGDSTDTQYF.

The V and J genes are TRBV11-2 and TRBJ1-2; TRBD1 is a possible D gene (6 bases). Trimming shortened V by 3 bases and J by 7 bases, and 6 bases separated the two germline ends. Germline V gene sequence: CDR1 SGHAT, CDR2 FQNNGV. CDR3 length equals 11 residues. The CDR3, as DNA: TGTGCCAGCAGCTTCAGGGGTGGCTACACCTTC. It encodes CASSFRGGYTF.

The chain combines TRBV7-2 with TRBJ1-2; D may be TRBD1 (6 bases). Germline V gene lookup returns CDR1 SGHTA and CDR2 FQGNSA. Trimming removed 5 bases from V and 4 bases from J, with 20 bases in between. CDR3 size: 16 residues. CDR3 protein: CASSGWAGGRGYGYTF. The DNA of the CDR3 is TGTGCCAGCAGCGGATGGGCGGGGGGGCGCGGCTATGGCTACACCTTC.

This chain links TRBV7-3 with TRBJ2-5, with 7 bases aligning to TRBD2. The V and J ends lost 2 bases and 0 bases, in that order; junction bases with no gene match: 3. In germline, CDR1 is SGHTA, CDR2 FQGTGA. The CDR3 spans 15 residues. The CDR3, as DNA: TGTGCCAGCAGCTTAGTTGGGGGGGACCAAGAGACCCAGTACTTC. This encodes CASSLVGGDQETQYF.

The V gene is TRBV24-1, the J gene TRBJ2-3, with 8 bases matching TRBD2. The V gene's germline CDR1 is KGHDR and CDR2 SFDVKD. CDR3 length equals 17 residues. The J segment lost 2 bases and the V segment lost 4 bases, leaving 10 bases of the junction unmatched. The CDR3 is CATSDPGLAGPTDTQYF. The CDR3, as DNA: TGTGCCACCAGTGACCCCGGACTAGCAGGTCCCACAGATACGCAGTATTTT.

The chain uses TRBV19 and TRBJ2-1, with 8 bases aligning to TRBD2. The CDR3 extends over 15 amino acids. With 6 bases clipped from V and 2 bases from J, the junction kept 6 bases outside the gene matches. Per the germline V gene, CDR1 is LNHDA and CDR2 is SQIVND (reference sequence). This chain's CDR3 is CASSGTSGPYNEQFF. For the CDR3, the DNA is TGTGCCAGTAGCGGAACTAGCGGCCCCTACAATGAGCAGTTCTTC. The entire variable domain, with the rest obtained from reference TRBV19 and TRBJ2-1, is as follows: DGGITQSPKYLFRKEGQNVTLSCEQNLNHDAMYWYRQDPGQGLRLIYYSQIVNDFQKGDIAEGYSVSREKKESFPLTVTSAQKNPTAFYLCASSGTSGPYNEQFFGPGTRLTVL.

V and J are TRBV12-3 or TRBV12-4 and TRBJ1-1; no clear D. The CDR3 loop spans 12 amino acids. V was cut by 6 bases and J by 4 bases, with 9 bases left in between. The CDR3, as DNA: TGTGCCAGCAGGGAGCGATTCACTGAAGCTTTCTTT. Translated: CASRERFTEAFF.

Details on this clone: Different DNA sequences within this sample yield the same CDR3. V and J are TRBV19 and TRBJ1-2, with D perhaps matching TRBD1 (5 bases). The CDR3 totals 16 residues. The ends were cut back, 5 bases at V and 8 bases at J, with 24 bases in the middle. Germline lookup yields CDR1 LNHDA and CDR2 SQIVND (reference sequence). This CDR3 reads CASSWGRDSIARGYTF. CDR3 in DNA: TGTGCCAGTAGTTGGGGACGGGACTCTATCGCCCGCGGCTACACCTTC.

This clone has just one count. The gene calls are TRBV5-1 and TRBJ2-3; 7 bases map to TRBD2. V trimming: 0 bases; J trimming: 2 bases; junction bases outside the gene matches: 6. The CDR3 runs to 16 residues. CDR1 is SGHRS and CDR2 is YFSETQ in the germline V gene. The chain's CDR3 is CASSLGASGSTDTQYF. The CDR3 bases are TGCGCCAGCAGCTTGGGTGCTAGCGGATCCACAGATACGCAGTATTTT.